The 28 T cell receptor beta chains below come from one sample, sequenced in a study of cytomegalovirus exposure and HLA in healthy donors. Sequencing used immunoSEQ multiplex PCR; TCRdb keeps in-frame clones, though not all of them. The sample carries some 170,000 clones, roughly 84% recorded once. Sequencing was carried out using PBMCs. These receptor sequences come from a man aged 25-45 years in good health and CMV-seropositive.

The chain is built from TRBV21-1 and TRBJ2-7; the table's D call TRBD1 went unverified against the DNA. TRBV21-1 represents a pseudogene. This CDR3 has 9 amino acids. The CDR3 region has the DNA TGTGCCAGAGGGGGCGAGCAGTACTTC. It is translated as CARGGEQYF.

This sequence joins TRBV5-1 and TRBJ2-3; D is perhaps TRBD2 (6 bases). V shed 4 bases and J shed 4 bases, with 31 bases lying between them. The CDR3 extends over 20 amino acids. The germline gives CDR1 SGHRS, CDR2 YFSETQ. The DNA for the CDR3 is TGCGCCAGCAGCGGAAGGGGACTGCCCCGGGGGAGCAGTGAGGCAGATACGCAGTATTTT. Translation: CASSGRGLPRGSSEADTQYF.

This clone has just a few counts. The chain uses TRBV19 and TRBJ1-5; D remains ambiguous. CDR1 is LNHDA, CDR2 SQIVND, per germline (reference sequence). V was trimmed by 3 bases and J by 7 bases, leaving 10 bases between them. This CDR3 spans 13 amino acids. The CDR3 DNA follows: TGTGCCAGTAGTATGACTGCTATCCAGCCCCAGCATTTT. Translating it yields CASSMTAIQPQHF.

This clone has a single count. This sequence joins TRBV6-6 and TRBJ2-3, with D possibly TRBD1 on 6 matching bases. From germline, CDR1 is MNHNY and CDR2 SVGAGI (reference sequence). Between the trimmed V and J ends, which lost 8 bases and 6 bases, there was a span of 21 bases. The CDR3 has 15 amino acids. The CDR3 reads CASGSGATGVDTQYF. CDR3 DNA: TGTGCCAGCGGCTCAGGGGCGACTGGAGTTGATACGCAGTATTTT.

V usage is TRBV14 and J usage is TRBJ2-3; TRBD1 agrees at 10 bases. The CDR3 length is 16 residues. Germline V gives CDR1 SGHDN, CDR2 FVKESK. V gave up 3 bases and J gave up 5 bases; unmatched junction bases: 8. This CDR3 is CASSHLGQGLVDTQYF. CDR3 DNA: TGTGCCAGCAGCCATCTGGGACAGGGGCTTGTAGATACGCAGTATTTT.

This sequence joins TRBV30 and TRBJ2-7; the D is unclear. In germline, CDR1 is GTSNPN, CDR2 SVGIG (reference sequence). The CDR3 contains 12 residues. The CDR3 sequence is CASASERYEQYF. CDR3 DNA sequence: TGTGCTTCCGCGTCCGAACGTTACGAGCAGTACTTC.

DNA of the CDR3: TGTGCCAGCAGCTTAAACAGGGGGAAAGCGCGGAACACTGAAGCTTTCTTT. It codes for CASSLNRGKARNTEAFF. This chain uses TRBV7-6 with TRBJ1-1; 8 bases agree with TRBD1. Germline lookup yields CDR1 SGHVS and CDR2 FNYEAQ. J lost 1 base, V lost 2 bases, and 9 bases had no gene match. This CDR3 is 17 amino acids long.

This rearrangement joins TRBV2 to TRBJ1-5; D is possibly TRBD1 (6 bases). This CDR3 has 14 residues. V lost 6 bases and J lost 2, with 11 bases in between. Germline lookup yields CDR1 SNHLY and CDR2 FYNNEI. DNA for the CDR3: TGTGCCAGCAGCTCCAGACAGGGCAATCAGCCCCAGCATTTT. Translated: CASSSRQGNQPQHF.

The chain joins TRBV5-5 to TRBJ1-3, with D perhaps TRBD1 (5 bases). The CDR3 is 15 amino acids. V lost 3 bases to trimming and J lost 0 bases, with 10 bases between them. Germline V gives CDR1 SGHKS, CDR2 YYEKEE (reference sequence). This chain's CDR3 is CASSSIDSSGNTIYF. Here the CDR3 DNA reads TGTGCCAGCAGCTCGATAGACAGCTCTGGAAACACCATATATTTT.

This chain joins TRBV10-2 and TRBJ1-2, with D tentatively TRBD1 (5 bases). Trimming shortened V by 6 bases and J by 6 bases, and 17 bases separated the two germline ends. CDR1 is WSHSY and CDR2 is SAAADI in the germline V gene. The CDR3 is 14 amino acids. CDR3 protein: CASSGTGQMDGYTF. DNA for the CDR3: TGCGCCAGCAGCGGGACTGGTCAAATGGATGGCTACACCTTC.

J is TRBJ2-3 and V is TRBV28, with 9 bases matching TRBD1. V trimming: 5 bases; J trimming: 4 bases; junction bases outside the gene matches: 4. The germline V gene has CDR1 MDHEN and CDR2 SYDVKM. This CDR3 region has 14 residues. In DNA, the CDR3 is TGTGCCAGCAGTCCTACAGGGGGCCCAGATACGCAGTATTTT. It encodes CASSPTGGPDTQYF.

V and J are TRBV4-1 and TRBJ1-4, with unresolved D. V was shortened by 3 bases and J by 5 bases, with 16 bases between the two germline ends. This CDR3 has 16 amino acids. Germline V gives CDR1 MGHRA, CDR2 YSYEKL. CDR3 DNA sequence: TGCGCCAGCAGCCACCTTCTGAGGAGACCGAATGAAAAACTGTTTTTT. Encoded protein: CASSHLLRRPNEKLFF.

CDR3 bases: TGTGCCAGCAGTGGGACAGGGGGGTCACCCCTCCACTTT. Protein sequence: CASSGTGGSPLHF. The rearrangement uses TRBV2 and TRBJ1-6; 10 bases align to TRBD1. Germline V gives CDR1 SNHLY, CDR2 FYNNEI. CDR3 size: 13 residues. J was trimmed by 10 bases and V by 4 bases; bases with no gene match: 1.

The chain links TRBV6-5 to TRBJ1-2; the match to TRBD1 covers 9 bases. Germline CDR1 and CDR2: MNHEY and SVGAGI. V lost 1 base to trimming and J lost 3 bases; unmatched junction nucleotides: 6. The CDR3 is made up of 16 amino acids. DNA of the CDR3: TGTGCCAGCAGTTACTGGGGACAGGGAGGCGACTATGGCTACACCTTC. This gives the protein CASSYWGQGGDYGYTF.

The V and J genes are TRBV30 and TRBJ2-5; 9 nucleotides align to TRBD2. With V trimmed by 2 bases and J by 4 bases, 8 bases remained unmatched. CDR1 is GTSNPN, CDR2 SVGIG, per germline (reference sequence). The CDR3 contains 15 residues. The CDR3, as DNA: TGTGCCTGGAGTAACATGGCTAGCGGGGTAGAGACCCAGTACTTC. Translation gives CAWSNMASGVETQYF. Supplemented by reference TRBV30 and TRBJ2-5, the full variable domain reads SQTIHQWPATLVQPVGSPLSLECTVEGTSNPNLYWYRQAAGRGLQLLFYSVGIGQISSEVPQNLSASRPQDRQFILSSKKLLLSDSGFYLCAWSNMASGVETQYFGPGTRLLVL.

This chain connects TRBV6-1 to TRBJ2-7, with TRBD1 matching 7 bases. V was pared by 2 bases and J by 4 bases, with 5 bases of the junction left unmatched. This CDR3 comprises 14 residues. Looked up from germline, CDR1 is MNHNS and CDR2 is SASEGT. The CDR3 sequence: CASSESGQLYEQYF. DNA for the CDR3: TGTGCCAGCAGTGAATCGGGACAGCTATACGAGCAGTACTTC.

This clone was recorded a few times. The rearrangement uses TRBV30 and TRBJ1-1; a possible D gene is TRBD1 (6 bases). V was trimmed by 1 base and J by 10 bases, leaving 13 bases between them. Germline V lookup: CDR1 GTSNPN, CDR2 SVGIG (reference sequence). This CDR3 has 12 residues. The CDR3 nucleotides are TGTGCCTGGAGTGGGGGGCGGCTAGGAGCTTTCTTT. Its translation is CAWSGGRLGAFF.

This clone was seen just once. The chain employs TRBV9 and TRBJ1-1; D gene uncertain. Per germline, CDR1 SGDLS and CDR2 YYNGEE. The CDR3 totals 15 residues. V lost 4 bases to trimming and J lost 4 bases, with 17 bases between them. CDR3 sequence reads: CASSPQRVGGTEAFF. The CDR3 DNA reads TGTGCCAGCAGCCCACAAAGGGTCGGAGGCACTGAAGCTTTCTTT.

This clone has only a few counts. The chain joins TRBV2 to TRBJ1-5; 9 positions match TRBD1. Losses at the gene ends were 4 bases for V and 5 bases for J; bases not matched to a gene: 0. Germline values: CDR1 SNHLY, CDR2 FYNNEI. The CDR3 extends over 13 amino acids. CDR3 sequence reads: CASSGDRDQPQHF. In DNA, the CDR3 is TGTGCCAGCAGTGGGGACAGGGATCAGCCCCAGCATTTT.

This clone was seen just once. The rearrangement uses TRBV11-3 and TRBJ2-7; TRBD1 aligns across 8 bases. The CDR3 totals 14 residues. CDR1 and CDR2 from the germline V gene are SGHNT and YENEEA. V lost 5 bases and J lost 10; bases outside the gene matches: 13. CDR3 coding DNA: TGTGCCAGCAGCCCCGGGACAGGAACCTTGAAACAGTACTTC. It yields the protein CASSPGTGTLKQYF. Full variable domain (remainder filled in from reference TRBV11-3 and TRBJ2-7): EAGVVQSPRYKIIEKKQPVAFWCNPISGHNTLYWYLQNLGQGPELLIRYENEEAVDDSQLPKDRFSAERLKGVDSTLKIQPAELGDSAVYLCASSPGTGTLKQYFGPGTRLTVT.

The chain has TRBV5-6 and TRBJ2-7, with D possibly being TRBD1 (7 bases). In germline, CDR1 is SGHDT, CDR2 YYEEEE. The CDR3 length is 15 residues. V was clipped by 3 bases and J by 2 bases, with 15 bases between them. CDR3 loop: CASSWGDRATYEQYF. CDR3 coding DNA: TGTGCCAGCAGCTGGGGGGACAGAGCTACCTACGAGCAGTACTTC.

The chain is built from TRBV11-2 and TRBJ1-4; tentatively, D is TRBD1 (6 bases). Germline assignment: CDR1 SGHAT and CDR2 FQNNGV. CDR3 length equals 16 residues. V was clipped by 2 bases and J by 6 bases, with 16 bases between them. The CDR3 nucleotides are TGTGCCAGCAGCTTATCATCAGGGGCTTTCGATGAAAAACTGTTTTTT. It specifies CASSLSSGAFDEKLFF. Filled out from reference TRBV11-2 and TRBJ1-4, the complete variable domain reads EAGVAQSPRYKIIEKRQSVAFWCNPISGHATLYWYQQILGQGPKLLIQFQNNGVVDDSQLPKDRFSAERLKGVDSTLKIQPAKLEDSAVYLCASSLSSGAFDEKLFFGSGTQLSVL.

The CDR3 is CASSPGTGALNYGYTF. CDR3 sequence (DNA): TGTGCCAGCAGCCCCGGGACAGGGGCTTTAAACTATGGCTACACCTTC. The chain combines TRBV9 with TRBJ1-2, with 10 nucleotides matching TRBD1. Per germline, CDR1 SGDLS and CDR2 YYNGEE. The V gene end was trimmed by 4 bases and the J gene end by 2 bases; junction bases not matched to a gene: 8. The CDR3 has 16 amino acids.

In this sample, this clone turned up once. The V call is TRBV29-1, the J call TRBJ1-4; the D gene is possibly TRBD1 (6 bases). The V gene's germline CDR1 is SQVTM and CDR2 ANQGSEA. CDR3 length: 13 residues. The V and J ends lost 6 bases and 2 bases respectively, with 10 bases between them. In nucleotides, the CDR3 is TGCAGCGTCACAGGGTCCACTAATGAAAAACTGTTTTTT. Translating gives CSVTGSTNEKLFF.

The CDR3 bases are TGTGCCAGCAGTGAAGTAAGGGGGGGGGAAGCTTTCTTT. As protein: CASSEVRGGEAFF. The genes are TRBV6-1 and TRBJ1-1; D possibly corresponds to TRBD1 (6 bases). Germline-derived CDR1 and CDR2 are MNHNS and SASEGT. The CDR3 runs to 13 residues. V was pared by 1 base and J by 8 bases, with 11 bases between.

The V and J genes are TRBV6-5 and TRBJ1-2, with 7 bases that match TRBD1. CDR1 is MNHEY and CDR2 is SVGAGI in the germline V gene. V lost 7 bases to trimming and J lost 8 bases; unmatched junction nucleotides: 10. The CDR3 runs 13 residues. CDR3 protein: CASTLGQNNGYTF. The CDR3 DNA sequence: TGTGCCAGCACCTTGGGACAGAATAACGGCTACACCTTC.

The chain links TRBV11-3 to TRBJ2-7, with 9 bases identical to TRBD1. J gave up 5 bases and V 4 bases, and 15 bases lay outside the gene matches. The CDR3 runs 17 residues. Germline V gene data show CDR1 as SGHNT and CDR2 as YENEEA. The CDR3 DNA sequence: TGTGCCAGCAGCTGGATAGGCCGGGGACAGGGAAGCGACGAGCAGTACTTC. The encoded protein is CASSWIGRGQGSDEQYF.

The rearrangement joins TRBV10-3 to TRBJ2-1; 7 nucleotides align to TRBD2. The CDR3 is made up of 15 amino acids. CDR1 is ENHRY, CDR2 SYGVKD, per germline. Trimming at V came to 0 bases and at J to 8 bases, leaving 7 bases not matched to a gene. The CDR3 is CAISESWRERHEQFF. The CDR3 DNA reads TGTGCCATCAGTGAGTCGTGGCGGGAGCGCCATGAGCAGTTCTTC.